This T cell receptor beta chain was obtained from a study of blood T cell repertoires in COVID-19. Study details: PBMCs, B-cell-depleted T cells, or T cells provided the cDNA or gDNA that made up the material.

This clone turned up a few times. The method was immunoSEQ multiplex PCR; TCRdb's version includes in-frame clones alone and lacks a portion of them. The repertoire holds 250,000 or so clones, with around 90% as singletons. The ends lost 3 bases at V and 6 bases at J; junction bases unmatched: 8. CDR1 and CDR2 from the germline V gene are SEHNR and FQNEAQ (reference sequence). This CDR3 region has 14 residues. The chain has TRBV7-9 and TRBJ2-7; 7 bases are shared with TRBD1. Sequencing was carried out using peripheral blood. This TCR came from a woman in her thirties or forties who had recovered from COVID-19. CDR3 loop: CASSLGQSQGEQYF. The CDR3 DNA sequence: TGTGCCAGCAGCTTGGGACAGTCTCAGGGCGAGCAGTACTTC.